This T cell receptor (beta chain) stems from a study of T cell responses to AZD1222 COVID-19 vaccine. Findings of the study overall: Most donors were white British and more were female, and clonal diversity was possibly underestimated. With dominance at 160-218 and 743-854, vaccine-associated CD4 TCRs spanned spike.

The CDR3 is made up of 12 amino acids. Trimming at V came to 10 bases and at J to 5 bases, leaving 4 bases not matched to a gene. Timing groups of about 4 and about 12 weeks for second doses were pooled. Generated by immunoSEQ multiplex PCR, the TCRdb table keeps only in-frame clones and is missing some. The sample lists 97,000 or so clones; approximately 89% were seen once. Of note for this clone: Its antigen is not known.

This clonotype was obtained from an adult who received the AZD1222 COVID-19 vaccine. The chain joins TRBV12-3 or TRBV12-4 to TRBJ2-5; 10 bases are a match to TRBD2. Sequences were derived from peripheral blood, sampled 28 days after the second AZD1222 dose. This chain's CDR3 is CATSGSGETQYF. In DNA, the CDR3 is TGTGCCACTAGCGGGAGTGGGGAGACCCAGTACTTC.